The TCR beta chain under discussion was sequenced for a study of T-cell reconstitution after alpha-beta-depleted transplantation in children. Trimming cost V 3 bases and J 5 bases, with 26 bases left between them. Germline CDR1 and CDR2: SGHDT and YYEEEE. The CDR3 contains 19 residues. Preparation of the TCRbeta library was carried out with unique molecular identifiers. TCRdb re-derived calls from the PCR reads in MiXCR, one entry per CDR3 protein. This sample yields roughly 400,000 distinct CDR3 sequences, of which about a fifth are seen a single time; 3.5% to 4% belongs to the top ten. This TCR came from a human donor who donated a stem cell graft to a child with acute myeloid leukemia. Source: PBMCs from the stem cell graft donor, taken from the stem cell graft. The chain recombines TRBV5-6 with TRBJ2-2; D might be TRBD1 (6 bases). The CDR3 loop reads CASSSTVDLGQGETGELFF. The CDR3 DNA follows: TGTGCCAGCAGCTCGACGGTGGATTTGGGACAAGGGGAGACCGGGGAGCTGTTTTTT.